The sequence of this T cell receptor (beta chain) was determined in a study of CD8 T cells in ankylosing spondylitis (dated 2017 in TCRdb). Study-wide context: To find TCR variants linked to disease, the study profiled T cell receptor beta repertoires in ankylosing spondylitis patients and healthy donors. The full study cohort comprised around 25 ankylosing spondylitis patients and 110 or so healthy donors. Peripheral blood was sampled, and synovial fluid was additionally collected from ankylosing spondylitis patients. Here is what the overall study found, with its caveats: Significant enrichment of the disease-linked clones was reported in matched synovial fluid samples from ankylosing spondylitis patients. A CD8+ phenotype was shown by the disease-linked clones, which were found at relatively low frequencies in peripheral blood. Blood from ankylosing spondylitis patients appeared to be characterized by a TCR beta motif composed of about 8 highly homologous amino acid variants. Some of the motif variants had been reported before in the synovial fluid and blood of reactive arthritis patients, a finding that suggests common disease-initiation mechanisms.

TCRdb names Illumina HiSeq 2500 as the instrument used. Quantitative 5'-RACE with molecular barcodes was used to prepare TCR beta libraries. On the authors' methods: A new computational method based on a probabilistic model of VDJ rearrangement was used to identify disease-linked TCR variants. In TCRdb, the public reads were trimmed at Q25 with fastp and aligned with MiXCR, with productive beta chains retained. Rows are unified per CDR3 protein, each entry keeping the most common DNA and genes. The V and J calls and clone size come from TCRdb's table, not from the authors' own analysis. For this sample the table gives about 440,000 distinct CDR3 sequences, of which under 20% were detected only once. The ten largest make up under 1.2% of the sample. Comments on this clonotype: It lacks a known antigen. No much larger clonotype is one base removed from it; base qualities were not supplied.

V loses 3 bases, J loses 4 bases, and the germline ends lie 16 bases apart. Reading from cysteine to phenylalanine, the CDR3 counts 16 amino acids. Kept here is only the CDR3 DNA, which spans 48 bases and is read in frame from base 1. Sequences MNHEY (CDR1) and SMNVEV (CDR2) are obtained from the germline V gene (reference sequence). The sequenced sample was blood, either unsorted or a sorted T cell fraction (not recorded which). Recombination linked TRBV27 to TRBJ1-5, with the D gene call left open. The sequence came from a male donor with ankylosing spondylitis. The nucleotides read TGTGCCAGCAGTTTGAAGGCCGCGTATGCGAATCAGCCCCAGCATTTT. This encodes CASSLKAAYANQPQHF.